Listed below are T cell receptor beta chains from one sample, sequenced in a study of cytomegalovirus exposure and HLA in healthy donors. Only in-frame clones appear in the TCRdb table, and some are missing; sequencing was by immunoSEQ multiplex PCR. Among over 130,000 clones listed, 70% to 90% were seen once. The specimen was PBMCs. These receptors were obtained from a man aged 45-60 years in good health and CMV-seronegative. Both conserved end residues are part of each CDR3. Fields, in order: V gene, D gene, J gene, CDR3 length, clone size, CDR3 DNA, CDR3 protein. D genes are given only for firm matches. Size values are once, few and many counts, or a class for expanded clones, and some rows have none.

v_call: TRBV19; d_call: TRBD2; j_call: TRBJ2-3; cdr3_length: 15; clone_size: NA; cdr3_nt: TGTGCCAGTAGTTCTCGACTAGCGGGCACAGATACGCAGTATTTT; cdr3_aa: CASSSRLAGTDTQYF
v_call: TRBV5-1; d_call: NA; j_call: TRBJ1-2; cdr3_length: 17; clone_size: NA; cdr3_nt: TGCGCCAGCAGCTTGTCCCCGCTCCCGGACACTAACTATGGCTACACCTTC; cdr3_aa: CASSLSPLPDTNYGYTF
v_call: TRBV5-1; d_call: TRBD2; j_call: TRBJ2-1; cdr3_length: 14; clone_size: NA; cdr3_nt: TGCGCCAGCAGCTTTGGCGGGGGGTACAATGAGCAGTTCTTC; cdr3_aa: CASSFGGGYNEQFF
v_call: TRBV28; d_call: NA; j_call: TRBJ2-3; cdr3_length: 16; clone_size: NA; cdr3_nt: TGTGCCAGCAAAGGACGGATTGGGGCAAACACAGATACGCAGTATTTT; cdr3_aa: CASKGRIGANTDTQYF
v_call: TRBV5-1; d_call: TRBD2; j_call: TRBJ2-5; cdr3_length: 16; clone_size: NA; cdr3_nt: TGCGCCAGCAGCCCCGGACTAGCGGGAACGGGAGAGACCCAGTACTTC; cdr3_aa: CASSPGLAGTGETQYF
v_call: TRBV5-1; d_call: NA; j_call: TRBJ1-2; cdr3_length: 13; clone_size: NA; cdr3_nt: TGCGCCAGCAGCTCTACAGCCATCTATGGCTACACCTTC; cdr3_aa: CASSSTAIYGYTF
v_call: TRBV6-4; d_call: TRBD1; j_call: TRBJ1-5; cdr3_length: 14; clone_size: NA; cdr3_nt: TGTGCCAGCATCCCGGACAGGGCAGACCAGCCCCAGCATTTT; cdr3_aa: CASIPDRADQPQHF
v_call: TRBV5-4; d_call: NA; j_call: TRBJ2-5; cdr3_length: 13; clone_size: NA; cdr3_nt: TGTGCCAGCAGCCTGCGGTACCAAGAGACCCAGTACTTC; cdr3_aa: CASSLRYQETQYF
v_call: TRBV6-5; d_call: TRBD1; j_call: TRBJ1-5; cdr3_length: 15; clone_size: NA; cdr3_nt: TGTGCCAGCAGTAGGGACAGGGAGCCTCATCAGCCCCAGCATTTT; cdr3_aa: CASSRDREPHQPQHF
v_call: TRBV27; d_call: NA; j_call: TRBJ1-4; cdr3_length: 14; clone_size: NA; cdr3_nt: TGTGCCAGCAGTTTATCGCAGAGGGATGAGAAACTGTTTTTT; cdr3_aa: CASSLSQRDEKLFF
v_call: TRBV18; d_call: TRBD1; j_call: TRBJ2-7; cdr3_length: 13; clone_size: NA; cdr3_nt: TGTGCCAGCTCATACGGGACAGGGGTCGAGCAGTACTTC; cdr3_aa: CASSYGTGVEQYF
v_call: TRBV19; d_call: TRBD1; j_call: TRBJ1-1; cdr3_length: 14; clone_size: once; cdr3_nt: TGTGCCAGTAGTGAACAGGGGGGGACCACTGAAGCTTTCTTT; cdr3_aa: CASSEQGGTTEAFF
v_call: TRBV19; d_call: NA; j_call: TRBJ1-5; cdr3_length: 16; clone_size: NA; cdr3_nt: TGTGCCAGTAGTCCGGCGGCCCCTCGGAGCAATCAGCCCCAGCATTTT; cdr3_aa: CASSPAAPRSNQPQHF
v_call: TRBV11-3; d_call: NA; j_call: TRBJ2-7; cdr3_length: 14; clone_size: NA; cdr3_nt: TGTGCCAGCAGCCCAACCGCCGGGACCTACGAGCAGTACTTC; cdr3_aa: CASSPTAGTYEQYF
v_call: TRBV29-1; d_call: NA; j_call: TRBJ2-7; cdr3_length: 12; clone_size: NA; cdr3_nt: TGCAGCGTTGAGGGCAGTTCCTACGAGCAGTACTTC; cdr3_aa: CSVEGSSYEQYF
v_call: TRBV7-8; d_call: TRBD1; j_call: TRBJ1-2; cdr3_length: 16; clone_size: few; cdr3_nt: TGTGCCAGCAGCCCTTGGGACAGGGTTGTCAACCATGGCTACACCTTC; cdr3_aa: CASSPWDRVVNHGYTF
v_call: TRBV6-7; d_call: TRBD1; j_call: TRBJ1-2; cdr3_length: 16; clone_size: NA; cdr3_nt: TGTGCCAGCAGTTACGCAGAGGACAGGTTATCCCCAGGCTACACCTTC; cdr3_aa: CASSYAEDRLSPGYTF
v_call: TRBV6-1; d_call: NA; j_call: TRBJ1-1; cdr3_length: 14; clone_size: NA; cdr3_nt: TGTGCCAGCAGTATGCGGGACGTGAACACTGAAGCTTTCTTT; cdr3_aa: CASSMRDVNTEAFF
v_call: TRBV13; d_call: NA; j_call: TRBJ2-7; cdr3_length: 13; clone_size: NA; cdr3_nt: TGTGCCAGCAGCTTTCGAGAACGCTACGAGCAGTACTTC; cdr3_aa: CASSFRERYEQYF
v_call: TRBV5-1; d_call: NA; j_call: TRBJ2-2; cdr3_length: 15; clone_size: once; cdr3_nt: TGCGCCAGCAGCTTGGGGGACTTAAGCCCCGGGGAGCTGTTTTTT; cdr3_aa: CASSLGDLSPGELFF
v_call: TRBV5-1; d_call: TRBD1; j_call: TRBJ2-7; cdr3_length: 17; clone_size: NA; cdr3_nt: TGCGCCAGCAGCCGCACACCACCGGGACAGGTCTTGAACGAGCAGTACTTC; cdr3_aa: CASSRTPPGQVLNEQYF
v_call: TRBV15; d_call: NA; j_call: TRBJ2-7; cdr3_length: 13; clone_size: NA; cdr3_nt: TGTGCCACCAGCAGAGACCGGTTCTACGAGCAGTACTTC; cdr3_aa: CATSRDRFYEQYF
v_call: TRBV5-1; d_call: NA; j_call: TRBJ2-5; cdr3_length: 15; clone_size: once; cdr3_nt: TGCGCCAGCAGCTTGGCACTAGAGTGGGGAGAGACCCAGTACTTC; cdr3_aa: CASSLALEWGETQYF